The 12 T cell receptor beta chains in this list originate from one sample, sequenced in a study of a mutant IDH1 vaccine in newly diagnosed glioma. Time point denoted: week 5, during vaccination. Topical imiquimod accompanied each vaccine dose, which consisted of 300 ug of mutant IDH1 20-mer peptide. The data were produced by immunoSEQ multiplex PCR, yet TCRdb's version contains in-frame clones alone and is incomplete. The sample has about 58,000 clones, around 80% seen once. Their antigens are not known. The sample was PBMCs, taken from a glioma patient whose treatment included an IDH1 peptide vaccine. These receptor sequences come from a woman between 50 and 59 years old with glioma.

This clone was seen a single time. The rearrangement uses TRBV19 and TRBJ2-7; possible D gene TRBD2, 7 bases. CDR3 length: 16 residues. The germline V and J ends were trimmed by 6 bases and 0 bases, with 18 bases remaining between them. Germline lookup yields CDR1 LNHDA and CDR2 SQIVND (reference sequence). This chain's CDR3 is CASRPTAGASSYEQYF. The DNA of the CDR3 is TGTGCCAGTAGGCCCACCGCGGGGGCTAGCTCCTACGAGCAGTACTTC.

This chain links TRBV5-1 with TRBJ2-6; D uncertain. The CDR3 runs 15 residues. Germline V lookup: CDR1 SGHRS, CDR2 YFSETQ. V lost 4 bases and J lost 0, with 8 bases in between. The CDR3 coding sequence is TGCGCCAGCAGCCTACAAGTCTCTGGGGCCAACGTCCTGACTTTC. It encodes CASSLQVSGANVLTF.

The chain recombines TRBV6-5 with TRBJ1-1; the D is unclear. CDR1 is MNHEY, CDR2 SVGAGI, per germline. Trimming removed 0 bases from V and 4 bases from J, with 12 bases in between. CDR3 size: 15 residues. The CDR3 loop is CASSYSRELGTEAFF. CDR3 coding DNA: TGTGCCAGCAGTTACTCGAGGGAACTCGGCACTGAAGCTTTCTTT.

The CDR3 spells CASSPPSRITDTQYF. The CDR3 DNA reads TGTGCCAGCTCACCACCGAGTAGGATCACAGATACGCAGTATTTT. This rearrangement joins TRBV18 to TRBJ2-3, with D uncertain. CDR1 and CDR2 (germline): KGHSH, LQKENI. The CDR3 is 15 residues long. Trimming removed 0 bases at V and 2 bases at J, with 9 bases between.

The chain links TRBV5-4 to TRBJ1-5, with unresolved D. CDR3 length: 14 residues. Germline V CDR1 and CDR2: SGHNT, YYREEE (reference sequence). V was pared by 0 bases and J by 5 bases, with 9 bases between. Written as DNA, the CDR3 is TGTGCCAGCAGCTTGGATGTTGGGGATCAGCCCCAGCATTTT. Protein: CASSLDVGDQPQHF.

The rearrangement uses TRBV19 and TRBJ1-4, with TRBD1 matching over 8 bases. The CDR3 spans 15 residues. V lost 5 bases, J lost 8 bases, and 10 bases stayed unmatched. Germline values: CDR1 LNHDA, CDR2 SQIVND (reference sequence). The CDR3 DNA follows: TGTGCCAGTAGTCCCCCGGGACAGGCGTTCGAAAAACTGTTTTTT. It encodes CASSPPGQAFEKLFF.

The gene calls are TRBV6-5 and TRBJ1-6; 8 nucleotides line up with TRBD1. Germline V gives CDR1 MNHEY, CDR2 SVGAGI. V trimming: 4 bases; J trimming: 10 bases; junction bases outside the gene matches: 9. This CDR3 comprises 15 residues. The chain's CDR3 is CASSLAGQGKSPLHF. Here the CDR3 DNA reads TGTGCCAGCAGTTTAGCCGGACAGGGTAAATCACCCCTCCACTTT.

Details on this clone: The identical CDR3 is also encoded by other nucleotide sequences in the sample. The chain links TRBV7-9 to TRBJ1-5; TRBD1 might be the D (5 bases). This CDR3 contains 13 residues. Trimming stripped 9 bases from V and 3 bases from J, with 12 bases between. The germline V gene has CDR1 SEHNR and CDR2 FQNEAQ (reference sequence). CDR3 nucleotides: TGTGCCAGTAGCCAGGGCCTCAATCAGCCCCAGCATTTT. Translating gives CASSQGLNQPQHF.

The gene calls are TRBV19 and TRBJ1-2; a possible D gene is TRBD1 (5 bases). The length of the CDR3 is 14 residues. The V end was cut by 3 bases, the J end by 2 bases, with 10 bases between. The germline CDR1 and CDR2 sequences are LNHDA and SQIVND (reference sequence). The CDR3 bases are TGTGCCAGTAGTATGGGGACGAAGAACTATGGCTACACCTTC. Translation: CASSMGTKNYGYTF.

The chain has TRBV15 and TRBJ1-2; possible D gene TRBD1, 6 bases. The V end lost 0 bases, the J end lost 10 bases, and 12 bases lay between the germline ends. The length of the CDR3 is 13 residues. The V gene's germline CDR1 is LNHNV and CDR2 YYDKDF (reference sequence). The CDR3 spells CATSRDQGGVYTF. The CDR3 DNA reads as TGTGCCACCAGCAGAGACCAAGGGGGAGTCTACACCTTC.

This chain uses TRBV5-8 with TRBJ1-5; D might be TRBD1 (5 bases). CDR1 and CDR2 from the germline V gene are SGHTS and YDEGEE. Trimming stripped 7 bases from V and 4 bases from J, with 21 bases between. The CDR3 runs to 16 residues. In DNA, the CDR3 is TGTGCCAGCGGGGGTTTAGACGGGCGAGCTAATCAGCCCCAGCATTTT. Translated: CASGGLDGRANQPQHF.

The V call is TRBV9, the J call TRBJ2-7; D is undetermined. Trimming stripped 2 bases from V and 4 bases from J, with 10 bases between. This CDR3 has 13 residues. Germline V gives CDR1 SGDLS, CDR2 YYNGEE. The CDR3 region has the DNA TGTGCCAGCAGCGTTAGGCCCGATTACGAGCAGTACTTC. Translation: CASSVRPDYEQYF. The full variable domain, completed using reference TRBV9 and TRBJ2-7, is DSGVTQTPKHLITATGQRVTLRCSPRSGDLSVYWYQQSLDQGLQFLIQYYNGEERAKGNILERFSAQQFPDLHSELNLSSLELGDSALYFCASSVRPDYEQYFGPGTRLTVT.